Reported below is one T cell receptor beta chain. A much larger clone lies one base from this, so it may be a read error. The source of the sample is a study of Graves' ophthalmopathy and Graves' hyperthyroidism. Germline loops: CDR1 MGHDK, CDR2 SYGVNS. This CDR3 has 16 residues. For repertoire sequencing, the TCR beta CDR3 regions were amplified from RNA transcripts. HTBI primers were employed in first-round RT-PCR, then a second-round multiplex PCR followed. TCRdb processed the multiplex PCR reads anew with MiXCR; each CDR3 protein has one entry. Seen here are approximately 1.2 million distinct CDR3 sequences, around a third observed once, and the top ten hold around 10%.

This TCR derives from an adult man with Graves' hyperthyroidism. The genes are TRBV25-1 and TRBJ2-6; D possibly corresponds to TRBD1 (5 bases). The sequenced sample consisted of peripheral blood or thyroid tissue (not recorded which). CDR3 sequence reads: CASSPLESSGANVRTF. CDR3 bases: TGTGCCAGCAGCCCCCTTGAGAGCTCTGGGGCCAACGTCCGGACTTTC.